The clone carrying this T cell receptor beta chain was seen more than once but under ten times. Its target is unknown. Sorted cells numbering about 19,000 to 1,000,000, with 10%, 30% or 50% RNA, yielded the naive CD8 libraries. The record originates from a study of molecular identifiers for immune sequencing clone quantification. About the study: Replicates involved a five-way split of RNA from approximately 20,000 or 100,000 naive CD8 cells, with sequencing of four. Whole-study results and caveats: Clones that exceeded 20 RNA copies held over 99% of effector molecules, yet under 1% in naive cells.

It was with previously described methods and listed TCR primers that bulk TCR libraries were made. TCRdb processed the PCR reads anew with MiXCR; each CDR3 protein has one entry. This sample has approximately 630,000 distinct CDR3 sequences, with roughly 27% found just once. CDR1 is SGDLS, CDR2 YYNGEE, per germline. Trimming pared 4 bases from V and 4 bases from J, leaving 23 bases between. There are 17 residues in the CDR3. The chain carries TRBV9 and TRBJ1-1; D call uncertain. The sequenced sample was naive CD8+ T cells from blood, with Jurkat cell RNA spiked in. Subset noted: FACS-sorted CD8+CD4-CCR7+CD45RA+ naive T cells. This receptor was obtained from a human donor in good health. Some libraries in this study had Jurkat cell RNA spiked in. CDR3 region: CASSSPTDLPRTTEAFF. The CDR3 DNA reads TGTGCCAGCAGCTCGCCGACGGACCTCCCGAGGACCACTGAAGCTTTCTTT.